This is a list of T cell receptor beta chains from one sample in a study of PD-1 blockade in classical Hodgkin lymphoma. Repertoires were generated with immunoSEQ multiplex PCR, while TCRdb's copy carries only in-frame clones and drops some. Found here are tens of thousands of clones, approximately 80% of them singletons; the top ten hold roughly 18%. Here the sequenced sample was peripheral blood mononuclear cells (PBMCs), taken before the fourth cycle of nivolumab. The source of these receptors is a human donor with classical Hodgkin lymphoma. The CDR3 runs from the conserved cysteine through the conserved F or W. A D gene is named only where the DNA matches it firmly. Part of the rows lack a size; the others show once, few, many or a class for expanded clones.

d_call	clone_size	v_call	j_call	cdr3_nt	cdr3_aa
-	-	TRBV6-1	TRBJ2-6	TGTGCCAGCAGTGAAAACCTATCTTCGGGGGCCAACGTCCTGACTTTC	CASSENLSSGANVLTF
-	-	TRBV2	TRBJ1-2	TGTGCCAGCAGTGAAGGGGGCGTTCAGGGAACCTATGGCTACACCTTC	CASSEGGVQGTYGYTF
-	-	TRBV21-1	TRBJ1-1	TGTGCCAGCAGCGGAGGGGGGCAAAGGTCTGAAGCTTTCTTT	CASSGGGQRSEAFF
TRBD2	-	TRBV9	TRBJ2-2	TGTGCCAGCAGCGTAGAACGACTAGCGGGGGCAGCGAACACCGGGGAGCTGTTTTTT	CASSVERLAGAANTGELFF
-	-	TRBV11-3	TRBJ2-1	TGTGCCAGCAGCCTCAGCGGGCTATACAATGAGCAGTTCTTC	CASSLSGLYNEQFF
-	-	TRBV7-2	TRBJ1-2	TGTGCCAGCAGCTTAAGTATCGGGGTTATATACTATGGCTACACCTTC	CASSLSIGVIYYGYTF
-	-	TRBV7-3	TRBJ1-4	TGTGCCAGCAGCCGGACTTGGACCGAAAAACTGTTTTTT	CASSRTWTEKLFF
-	-	TRBV14	TRBJ1-1	TGTGCCAGCAGCCAAATGTGGTCCCCGAGGACTGAAGCTTTCTTT	CASSQMWSPRTEAFF
-	-	TRBV11-3	TRBJ2-3	TGTGCCAGCAGCACCGCGCCCTTTCAGGAAACAGATACGCAGTATTTT	CASSTAPFQETDTQYF
-	-	TRBV7-7	TRBJ2-5	TGTGCTAGCGGACCTCAAGAGACCCAGTACTTC	CASGPQETQYF
-	medium-sized	TRBV6-1	TRBJ2-2	TGTGCCAGTGAAACAGGTTTTCAGCTGTTTTTT	CASETGFQLFF
-	-	TRBV11-2	TRBJ2-2	TGTGCCAGCAGCTTATCATTCTGGCAGTCGAGGGAGCTGTTTTTT	CASSLSFWQSRELFF
TRBD1	-	TRBV12-5	TRBJ2-3	TGTGCTAGTGGCCCGGCCGGGACAGCCACAGATACGCAGTATTTT	CASGPAGTATDTQYF
-	-	TRBV5-1	TRBJ2-7	TGCGCCAGCAGCTTGGGGCGGAGAACCAAATTAGAGCAGTACTTC	CASSLGRRTKLEQYF
-	few	TRBV4-1	TRBJ1-1	TGCGCCAGCAGCCCCAGGGAGGTCACTGAAGCTTTCTTT	CASSPREVTEAFF